The T cell receptor (beta chain) under discussion was sequenced for a study of a mutant IDH1 vaccine in newly diagnosed glioma. The method was immunoSEQ multiplex PCR; TCRdb's version includes in-frame clones alone and lacks a portion of them. The sample comprises around 100,000 clones, roughly four fifths of which are singletons, and 5.3% rests with the top ten. Time point defined: baseline, week 1 (first vaccination visit). The treatment: pre-vaccination baseline after standard-of-care therapy. Donors harbored newly found WHO grade 3 or 4 IDH1-mutant, ATRX-lost astrocytomas. The germline V gene encodes CDR1 SGHRS and CDR2 YFSETQ. The V gene end was trimmed by 4 bases and the J gene end by 0 bases; junction bases not matched to a gene: 4. The CDR3 runs 15 residues.

V usage is TRBV5-1 and J usage is TRBJ2-7, with TRBD1 matching 10 bases. This specimen was PBMCs, taken from a glioma patient treated with radiotherapy, temozolomide or both. This sequence was found in a man aged 35-49 years with glioma. Some clones in this sample may be carry-over from other donors' samples. The CDR3 region is CASSLRTGGSYEQYF. As DNA, the CDR3 is TGCGCCAGCAGCCTTAGGACAGGGGGCTCCTACGAGCAGTACTTC.